The sequence of this T cell receptor beta chain was determined in a study of response to subunit inactivated influenza vaccine. TCRdb re-called the RT-PCR reads with MiXCR, one entry per CDR3 protein. Of 500,000 to 600,000 distinct CDR3 sequences listed, 10% to 15% were seen once; the top ten hold around 12%. This clonotype was counted only a few times. Its target is not known. Findings and limits, study-wide: The study's authors posited that every seasonal influenza vaccination enlists few new T cells.

V lost 6 bases and J lost 4; bases outside the gene matches: 9. Germline values: CDR1 MDHEN, CDR2 SYDVKM. The CDR3 consists of 14 residues. The clonotype originates from a man between 50 and 59 years old who received an inactivated influenza vaccine. The chain carries TRBV28 and TRBJ2-7; TRBD2 matches 7 bases. The sample consisted of PBMCs from blood, taken 45 days after vaccination. CDR3 sequence (DNA): TGTGCCAGCAGACAAAGGGGAGGGGTGTACGAGCAGTACTTC. Translating gives CASRQRGGVYEQYF.